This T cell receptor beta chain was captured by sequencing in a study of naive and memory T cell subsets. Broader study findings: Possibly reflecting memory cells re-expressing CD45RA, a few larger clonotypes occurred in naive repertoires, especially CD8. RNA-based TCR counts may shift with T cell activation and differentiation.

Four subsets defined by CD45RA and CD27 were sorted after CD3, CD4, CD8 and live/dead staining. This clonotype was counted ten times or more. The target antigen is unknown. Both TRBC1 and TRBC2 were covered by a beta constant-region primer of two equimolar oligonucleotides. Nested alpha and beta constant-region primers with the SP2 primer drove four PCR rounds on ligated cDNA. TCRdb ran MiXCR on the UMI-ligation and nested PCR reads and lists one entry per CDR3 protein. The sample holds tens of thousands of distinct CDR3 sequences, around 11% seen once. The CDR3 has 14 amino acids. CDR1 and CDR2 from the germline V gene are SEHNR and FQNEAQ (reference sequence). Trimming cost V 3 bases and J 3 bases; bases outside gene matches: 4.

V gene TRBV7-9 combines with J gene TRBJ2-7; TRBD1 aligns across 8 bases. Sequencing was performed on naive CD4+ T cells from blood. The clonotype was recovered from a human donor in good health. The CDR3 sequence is CASSLTGANYEQYF. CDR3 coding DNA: TGTGCCAGCAGCTTGACAGGGGCCAACTACGAGCAGTACTTC.